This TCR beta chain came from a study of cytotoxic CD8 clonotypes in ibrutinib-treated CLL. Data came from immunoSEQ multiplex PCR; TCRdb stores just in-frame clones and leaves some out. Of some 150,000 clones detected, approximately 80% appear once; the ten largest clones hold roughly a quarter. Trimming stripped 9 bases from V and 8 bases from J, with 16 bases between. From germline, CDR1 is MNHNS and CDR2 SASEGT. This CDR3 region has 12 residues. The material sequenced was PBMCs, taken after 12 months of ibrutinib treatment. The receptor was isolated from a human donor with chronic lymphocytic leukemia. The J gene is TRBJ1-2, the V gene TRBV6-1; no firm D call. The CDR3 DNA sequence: TGTGCCAGTTCCTACCGTGAATTGGGCTACACCTTC. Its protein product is CASSYRELGYTF.